The present TCR beta chain was sequenced within a study of blood T cell repertoires in COVID-19. On the study more broadly: The study drew acute and convalescent COVID-19 samples from the United States, Italy and Spain.

V lost 4 bases, J lost 2 bases, and 11 bases lay in between. Germline CDR1 and CDR2: MNHEY and SVGAGI. This CDR3 has 14 residues. Some clones are missing from TCRdb's copy, which holds only in-frame ones; the method was immunoSEQ multiplex PCR. The data hold about 230,000 clones, with about 85% observed a single time. The V gene is TRBV6-5, the J gene TRBJ1-1; unclear D gene. This sequence originates from a woman older than 75 with active or convalescent COVID-19. The sample consisted of peripheral blood. The CDR3 is CASSSRRANTEAFF. For the CDR3, the DNA is TGTGCCAGCAGTTCAAGGAGGGCCAACACTGAAGCTTTCTTT.